These 30 T cell receptor beta chains were sequenced from one sample in a study of shared clonotypes between healthy human individuals. This table comes from immunoSEQ multiplex PCR, and its TCRdb copy is limited to in-frame clones, with some not included. The table has about 980,000 clones, 76% seen once; the top ten hold approximately 1.5%. The source material was memory CD4+ T cells sorted from blood. Subset specified: CD45RA-negative fraction. These receptors came from a man between 18 and 35 years old in good health.

There are a few counts of this clone. Other DNA sequences in the same sample also yield this CDR3. This chain connects TRBV2 to TRBJ1-5; 8 nucleotides agree with TRBD1. J was trimmed by 6 bases and V by 6 bases; bases with no gene match: 7. The CDR3 length is 14 residues. Germline lookup yields CDR1 SNHLY and CDR2 FYNNEI. The CDR3 reads CASSGQGAGQPQHF. CDR3 DNA: TGTGCCAGCAGCGGGCAGGGGGCGGGTCAGCCCCAGCATTTT.

This clone appeared a single time. This chain joins TRBV5-6 and TRBJ1-1; D remains ambiguous. The CDR3 contains 13 residues. Trimming left V 0 bases short and J 5 bases short, with 8 bases between. CDR1 and CDR2 (germline): SGHDT, YYEEEE. CDR3: CASSLGRRTEAFF. In nucleotides, the CDR3 is TGTGCCAGCAGCTTGGGCCGGCGGACTGAAGCTTTCTTT.

The V and J genes are TRBV6-1 and TRBJ2-7, with D possibly being TRBD2 (7 bases). This CDR3 contains 14 residues. V lost 3 bases to trimming and J lost 1 base, with 10 bases between them. The germline gives CDR1 MNHNS, CDR2 SASEGT. The CDR3 region is CASSEGGPSYEQYF. CDR3 sequence (DNA): TGTGCCAGCAGTGAGGGGGGGCCATCCTACGAGCAGTACTTC.

The genes are TRBV27 and TRBJ1-2; 8 bases map to TRBD1. Germline V gives CDR1 MNHEY, CDR2 SMNVEV (reference sequence). The J segment lost 7 bases and the V segment lost 8 bases, leaving 12 bases of the junction unmatched. The CDR3 consists of 14 residues. The CDR3 region is CASGRGLELGGYTF. CDR3 coding DNA: TGTGCCAGCGGCAGGGGGCTGGAGCTAGGTGGCTACACCTTC.

The rearrangement uses TRBV27 and TRBJ2-7, with 10 bases lining up with TRBD1. Germline V CDR1 and CDR2: MNHEY, SMNVEV (reference sequence). V lost 11 bases and J lost 4; bases outside the gene matches: 5. This CDR3 contains 12 residues. Here the CDR3 reads CAGGQGPYEQYF. CDR3 coding DNA: TGTGCCGGGGGACAGGGGCCTTACGAGCAGTACTTC.

The chain combines TRBV21-1 with TRBJ1-5; TRBD1, the table's D call, lacks a check against the DNA. TRBV21-1 is described as a pseudogene. The CDR3 runs 20 residues. The CDR3 nucleotides are TGTGCCGGATGGGACAGGGGGTTCCCTCTGTCTTCTGTTAGATCCCAGCCCCAGCATTTT. Translation: CAGWDRGFPLSSVRSQPQHF.

The chain links TRBV11-2 to TRBJ2-5; D is unclear. The J call is doubtful: the DNA matches TRBJ2-7 better. CDR1 is SGHAT, CDR2 FQNNGV, per germline. This CDR3 comprises 14 residues. The CDR3 reads CASSLEWRTYEQYF. The CDR3 DNA sequence: TGTGCCAGCAGCTTAGAGTGGCGAACCTACGAGCAGTACTTC.

This CDR3 is CASSRQGLYEQYF. The CDR3 nucleotides are TGTGCCAGTAGCCGACAGGGGTTATACGAGCAGTACTTC. V is TRBV19 and J is TRBJ2-7, with 8 bases aligning to TRBD1. Losses at the gene ends were 6 bases for V and 4 bases for J; bases not matched to a gene: 5. The CDR3 loop spans 13 amino acids. CDR1 LNHDA and CDR2 SQIVND come from the germline V gene (reference sequence).

This clone occurred once. The V gene is TRBV10-1, the J gene TRBJ1-5; D not resolved. The length of the CDR3 is 13 residues. The V and J ends lost 0 bases and 9 bases respectively, with 9 bases between them. Germline CDR1 and CDR2: WNHNN and SYGVQD (reference sequence). Here the CDR3 reads CASSESQLGPQHF. The CDR3 DNA reads TGCGCCAGCAGTGAGTCTCAATTAGGGCCCCAGCATTTT.

This clone was counted a single time. The V and J genes are TRBV27 and TRBJ2-2; no clear D. The CDR3 loop spans 14 amino acids. Trimming left V 3 bases short and J 4 bases short, with 9 bases between. Germline CDR1 reads MNHEY; CDR2 reads SMNVEV (reference sequence). CDR3 protein: CASSFLQVTGELFF. The CDR3, as DNA: TGTGCCAGCAGTTTTCTGCAAGTCACCGGGGAGCTGTTTTTT.

This clone was detected a few times. The chain carries TRBV7-3 and TRBJ2-7; 8 nucleotides line up with TRBD1. The ends lost 3 bases at V and 6 bases at J; junction bases unmatched: 10. This CDR3 region has 15 residues. Germline CDR1 and CDR2: SGHTA and FQGTGA. As DNA, the CDR3 is TGTGCCAGCAGCTTCGTTGGGACAGGACCCTCCGAGCAGTACTTC. It yields the protein CASSFVGTGPSEQYF. The full variable domain, in which reference TRBV7-3 and TRBJ2-7 provide the parts outside the CDR3, is GAGVSQTPSNKVTEKGKYVELRCDPISGHTALYWYRQSLGQGPEFLIYFQGTGAADDSGLPNDRFFAVRPEGSVSTLKIQRTERGDSAVYLCASSFVGTGPSEQYFGPGTRLTVT.

The rearrangement joins TRBV11-2 to TRBJ2-2; 8 bases map to TRBD2. The germline V gene encodes CDR1 SGHAT and CDR2 FQNNGV. The CDR3 contains 16 residues. The V segment lost 8 bases and the J segment 0 bases; nucleotides outside the gene matches: 8. CDR3 bases: TGTGCCAGCGGAGTAGCGGGGTCCGCGAACACCGGGGAGCTGTTTTTT. Translating it yields CASGVAGSANTGELFF.

The V call is TRBV4-1, the J call TRBJ1-1, with unresolved D. The V and J ends lost 4 bases and 6 bases respectively, with 18 bases between them. CDR3 size: 15 residues. From germline, CDR1 is MGHRA and CDR2 YSYEKL. CDR3 nucleotide sequence: TGCGCCAGCAGCCCCCGGGAGGAGACCAACGCTGAAGCTTTCTTT. The encoded protein is CASSPREETNAEAFF.

The chain carries TRBV6-6 and TRBJ1-5; no clear D. Germline loops: CDR1 MNHNY, CDR2 SVGAGI (reference sequence). V dropped 6 bases and J dropped 2 bases, with 14 bases sitting between them. The CDR3 covers 15 residues. In nucleotides, the CDR3 is TGTGCCAGCAGAATCTCGCCGTCCGGCAATCAGCCCCAGCATTTT. Amino acids: CASRISPSGNQPQHF.

The gene calls are TRBV10-3 and TRBJ2-1; 9 bases line up with TRBD2. Germline V gene lookup returns CDR1 ENHRY and CDR2 SYGVKD. V lost 6 bases and J lost 8; bases outside the gene matches: 8. The CDR3 contains 14 residues. The DNA of the CDR3 is TGTGCCATCAGATTAGGCGGGAGGGCCGATGAGCAGTTCTTC. It specifies CAIRLGGRADEQFF.

This clone was detected ten times or more. V and J are TRBV23-1 and TRBJ2-7, with no clear D. TRBV23-1 is marked as an open reading frame, function uncertain. The CDR3 consists of 14 residues. V was trimmed by 10 bases and J by 0 bases, leaving 16 bases between them. CDR3 nucleotides: TGCGCCACCCTAACGGAACGGAGCTCCTACGAGCAGTACTTC. Protein product: CATLTERSSYEQYF.

The CDR3 loop is CASTTTDRDSTFF. The CDR3 DNA reads as TGTGCCAGCACCACCACGGACCGGGACAGCACGTTCTTC. The chain links TRBV6-1 to TRBJ2-1, with TRBD1 matching over 7 bases. Unmatched junction bases numbered 15, after V lost 7 bases and J lost 15 bases. CDR3 length: 13 residues. Germline lookup yields CDR1 MNHNS and CDR2 SASEGT.

This sequence joins TRBV13 and TRBJ2-3, with 9 bases fitting TRBD2. Germline CDR1 and CDR2: PRHDT and FYEKMQ (reference sequence). The CDR3 is 16 amino acids. Trimming at V came to 5 bases and at J to 0 bases, leaving 6 bases not matched to a gene. The CDR3 coding sequence is TGTGCCAGCAGCCCCAGCGGGAGGCGTAGCACAGATACGCAGTATTTT. It is translated as CASSPSGRRSTDTQYF. The entire variable domain, with the rest obtained from reference TRBV13 and TRBJ2-3, is as follows: AAGVIQSPRHLIKEKRETATLKCYPIPRHDTVYWYQQGPGQDPQFLISFYEKMQSDKGSIPDRFSAQQFSDYHSELNMSSLELGDSALYFCASSPSGRRSTDTQYFGPGTRLTVL.

The chain recombines TRBV5-1 with TRBJ2-2; D is possibly TRBD1 or TRBD2 (5 bases each). V was trimmed by 0 bases and J by 2 bases, leaving 11 bases between them. Germline loops: CDR1 SGHRS, CDR2 YFSETQ. The CDR3 extends over 16 amino acids. CDR3 DNA sequence: TGCGCCAGCAGCTTGGCCGGGGACCCTAACACCGGGGAGCTGTTTTTT. It yields the protein CASSLAGDPNTGELFF.

J is TRBJ1-2 and V is TRBV7-2, with D possibly being TRBD1 (6 bases). Germline V gene data show CDR1 as SGHTA and CDR2 as FQGNSA. Deletions cut 1 base from V and 3 bases from J, with 12 bases between. The CDR3 spans 15 residues. CDR3 DNA sequence: TGTGCCAGCAGCTTAGGTACGGGGGGCGACTATGGCTACACCTTC. Its translation: CASSLGTGGDYGYTF.

The chain couples TRBV6-5 to TRBJ2-7; D is perhaps TRBD1 or TRBD2 (5 bases each). Germline loops: CDR1 MNHEY, CDR2 SVGAGI. The length of the CDR3 is 13 residues. Trimming removed 6 bases from V and 3 bases from J, with 12 bases in between. DNA of the CDR3: TGTGCCAGCAGAACGCAGGGAGACTACGAGCAGTACTTC. Its protein is CASRTQGDYEQYF.

This clone has only one observation. This chain joins TRBV5-1 and TRBJ2-3, with D maybe TRBD2 (5 bases). CDR3 length: 14 amino acids. The V gene lost 2 bases and the J gene lost 3 bases, with 10 bases spanning the gap. In germline, CDR1 is SGHRS, CDR2 YFSETQ. CDR3 region: CASSLRDSTDTQYF. The CDR3 DNA reads TGCGCCAGCAGCTTACGGGATTCAACAGATACGCAGTATTTT.

The chain carries TRBV6-5 and TRBJ1-1; D is undetermined. The V gene lost 4 bases and the J gene lost 5 bases, with 14 bases spanning the gap. The germline gives CDR1 MNHEY, CDR2 SVGAGI. CDR3 size: 14 residues. The DNA of the CDR3 is TGTGCCAGCAGTTCACCGGCCGAGCGGACTGAAGCTTTCTTT. It encodes CASSSPAERTEAFF.

This clone has a handful of counts. The rearrangement joins TRBV27 to TRBJ1-2; D may be TRBD1 (5 bases). CDR1 and CDR2 from the germline V gene are MNHEY and SMNVEV (reference sequence). V lost 5 bases to trimming and J lost 9 bases, with 19 bases between them. This CDR3 comprises 14 residues. CDR3 bases: TGTGCCAGCAGTATAGCCCCAGTGGGGGGTAGCTACACCTTC. Residues: CASSIAPVGGSYTF.

The chain recombines TRBV5-5 with TRBJ1-6; D unclear. The V gene's germline CDR1 is SGHKS and CDR2 YYEKEE (reference sequence). Trimming stripped 0 bases from V and 9 bases from J, with 13 bases between. This CDR3 comprises 15 residues. CDR3 DNA sequence: TGTGCCAGCAGCTTGGAACCGGGAGAGGGTTCACCCCTCCACTTT. Its protein is CASSLEPGEGSPLHF.

The chain recombines TRBV7-3 with TRBJ2-3, with D uncertain. V was clipped by 3 bases and J by 8 bases, with 12 bases between them. This CDR3 contains 13 residues. Germline V gene data show CDR1 as SGHTA and CDR2 as FQGTGA. For the CDR3, the DNA is TGTGCCAGCAGCTTGATAGAGGATGGTACGCAGTATTTT. Its translation is CASSLIEDGTQYF.

J is TRBJ2-5 and V is TRBV11-2, with a weak D call TRBD2 (5 bases). This CDR3 comprises 15 residues. Trimming stripped 3 bases from V and 2 bases from J, with 13 bases between. Germline-derived CDR1 and CDR2 are SGHAT and FQNNGV. The CDR3 reads CASSFYPSGQETQYF. CDR3 nucleotides: TGTGCCAGCAGCTTTTACCCCTCGGGGCAAGAGACCCAGTACTTC. Full variable domain (rest looked up from reference TRBV11-2 and TRBJ2-5): EAGVAQSPRYKIIEKRQSVAFWCNPISGHATLYWYQQILGQGPKLLIQFQNNGVVDDSQLPKDRFSAERLKGVDSTLKIQPAKLEDSAVYLCASSFYPSGQETQYFGPGTRLLVL.

The V and J genes are TRBV29-1 and TRBJ2-1, with 8 nucleotides matching TRBD2. The CDR3 has 14 amino acids. Germline CDR1 is SQVTM and CDR2 is ANQGSEA. V dropped 1 base and J dropped 4; count of bases not matched to a gene: 3. The CDR3 DNA reads as TGCAGCGTTGAAGCCCGGGAGGGATACAATGAGCAGTTCTTC. Translation: CSVEAREGYNEQFF.

The CDR3 region is CATSGQGGMVGTGELFF. For the CDR3, the DNA is TGCGCCACCTCGGGACAGGGAGGGATGGTCGGCACCGGGGAGCTGTTTTTT. J is TRBJ2-2 and V is TRBV10-2; 9 bases map to TRBD1. The CDR3 is 17 amino acids. Germline trimming cut 10 bases from V and 4 bases from J; bases unmatched to any gene: 16. Germline lookup yields CDR1 WSHSY and CDR2 SAAADI.

The chain has TRBV18 and TRBJ1-1; D might be TRBD1 (5 bases). Looked up from germline, CDR1 is KGHSH and CDR2 is LQKENI. The CDR3 has 17 amino acids. Trimming stripped 3 bases from V and 2 bases from J, with 19 bases between. CDR3 region: CASSPSGLALVNTEAFF. As DNA, the CDR3 is TGTGCCAGCTCACCGTCAGGGCTGGCCCTGGTTAACACTGAAGCTTTCTTT.